Listed below are T cell receptor beta chains from one sample, sequenced in a study of T-cell reconstitution after alpha-beta-depleted transplantation in children. MiXCR, applied by TCRdb to the PCR reads, yields one record per CDR3 protein. The data show about 980,000 distinct CDR3 sequences, about 29% seen once. The material was PBMCs, mostly from graft donor cells, obtained 360 days after TCRalphabeta/CD19-depleted stem cell transplant. Receptors were obtained from a boy younger than two who had a stem cell transplant for SCID, so the T cells may come from the graft donor. The CDR3 runs from the conserved cysteine through the conserved F or W. The D gene is left open where the match is weak. Expanded clones are given a class, and other clones once, few, many or no size at all.

TRBJ2-5 | - | TRBV20-1 | - | CSALRTDQETQYF | TGCAGTGCTCTTCGGACAGACCAAGAGACCCAGTACTTC
TRBJ2-5 | - | TRBV5-1 | - | CASSLAPIETQYF | TGCGCCAGCAGCTTGGCTCCAATAGAGACCCAGTACTTC
TRBJ1-2 | - | TRBV5-1 | - | CASSLGPGNGYTF | TGCGCCAGCAGCCTTGGCCCAGGGAATGGCTACACCTTC
TRBJ2-7 | TRBD2 | TRBV7-2 | few | CASSQGTSRGEQYF | TGTGCCAGCAGCCAAGGGACTAGCAGAGGCGAGCAGTACTTC
TRBJ2-7 | TRBD1 | TRBV12-3/TRBV12-4 | few | CASRLGLRQGAAYEQYF | TGTGCCAGCAGGCTTGGCCTGAGACAGGGGGCTGCCTACGAGCAGTACTTC
TRBJ2-1 | - | TRBV4-1 | - | CASRGRGYNEQFF | TGCGCCAGCAGGGGGCGAGGGTATAATGAGCAGTTCTTC
TRBJ2-7 | TRBD2 | TRBV12-3/TRBV12-4 | - | CASSPRRGGLEQYF | TGTGCCAGCAGTCCTAGGCGGGGGGGTCTCGAGCAGTACTTC
TRBJ1-1 | TRBD1 | TRBV5-1 | - | CASSPVGQGSTEAFF | TGCGCCAGCAGCCCGGTGGGACAGGGCAGCACTGAAGCTTTCTTT
TRBJ2-1 | TRBD1 | TRBV20-1 | - | CSAPGTETRNEQFF | TGCAGTGCCCCTGGGACAGAGACTCGGAATGAGCAGTTCTTC
TRBJ2-3 | TRBD2 | TRBV20-1 | - | CSASAAGLGVGTQYF | TGCAGTGCTAGTGCGGCGGGACTAGGGGTTGGTACGCAGTATTTT
TRBJ2-7 | TRBD1 | TRBV20-1 | few | CSASRDRDSRGQYF | TGCAGTGCTAGCCGGGACAGGGATTCCAGGGGGCAGTACTTC
TRBJ2-7 | - | TRBV7-2 | - | CASSSTYSYEQYF | TGTGCCAGCAGCTCGACGTACTCCTACGAGCAGTACTTC
TRBJ2-5 | TRBD1 | TRBV4-2 | few | CASSQRTGGEGWETQYF | TGTGCCAGCAGCCAGAGGACAGGGGGCGAGGGCTGGGAGACCCAGTACTTC
TRBJ1-2 | - | TRBV6-5 | - | CASSYAHYGDYGYTF | TGTGCCAGCAGTTACGCTCACTACGGGGACTATGGCTACACCTTC
TRBJ2-5 | TRBD1 | TRBV7-7 | few | CASSHRGQETQYF | TGTGCCAGCAGCCACAGGGGACAAGAGACCCAGTACTTC
TRBJ1-2 | - | TRBV12-3/TRBV12-4 | few | CASKGYGYTF | TGTGCCAGCAAGGGCTATGGCTACACCTTC
TRBJ2-1 | TRBD2 | TRBV18 | few | CASSGLAVDEQFF | TGTGCCAGCTCAGGACTAGCAGTGGATGAGCAGTTCTTC
TRBJ2-2 | - | TRBV27 | - | CASSLQPYRETNTGELFF | TGTGCCAGCAGTTTACAGCCCTACAGGGAGACGAACACCGGGGAGCTGTTTTTT
TRBJ2-3 | TRBD2 | TRBV6-2/TRBV6-3 | - | CASSSPGLAGRRASTDTQYF | TGTGCCAGCAGTTCCCCGGGACTAGCGGGGAGGAGGGCCAGCACAGATACGCAGTATTTT
TRBJ2-1 | - | TRBV11-2 | - | CASSTGQGRQFF | TGTGCCAGCAGCACAGGGCAGGGACGGCAGTTCTTC
TRBJ1-1 | TRBD1 | TRBV5-1 | - | CASSLRSAGGNTEAFF | TGCGCCAGCAGCCTGAGATCGGCAGGGGGGAACACTGAAGCTTTCTTT
TRBJ1-5 | TRBD1 | TRBV7-2 | - | CASSLLDRTASNQPQHF | TGTGCCAGCAGCTTATTGGACAGGACCGCGAGCAATCAGCCCCAGCATTTT
TRBJ2-6 | TRBD1 | TRBV11-2 | few | CASSLGDRVFSGANVLTF | TGTGCCAGCAGCTTAGGGGACAGGGTTTTCTCTGGGGCCAACGTCCTGACTTTC
TRBJ2-7 | - | TRBV4-3 | - | CASSQVMLSNEQYF | TGCGCCAGCAGCCAAGTAATGTTGAGTAACGAGCAGTACTTC
TRBJ1-1 | - | TRBV7-2 | once | CASSLSGVQEAFF | TGTGCCAGCAGCTTATCAGGGGTTCAGGAAGCTTTCTTT
TRBJ2-3 | - | TRBV12-3/TRBV12-4 | - | CASSPRGGPTTQYF | TGTGCCAGCAGTCCAAGGGGGGGTCCTACTACGCAGTATTTT
TRBJ2-7 | TRBD2 | TRBV7-6 | - | CASSTREGSYEQYF | TGTGCCAGCAGCACCAGGGAGGGCTCCTACGAGCAGTACTTC
TRBJ2-5 | TRBD1 | TRBV2 | few | CASVDPGQGAWETQYF | TGTGCCAGCGTGGACCCGGGGCAGGGGGCATGGGAGACCCAGTACTTC
TRBJ2-7 | - | TRBV7-7 | - | CASSLAGRREPPPTYEQYF | TGTGCCAGCAGCTTAGCGGGTAGGAGGGAACCCCCGCCCACCTACGAGCAGTACTTC
TRBJ2-7 | TRBD1 | TRBV28 | - | CAIGQALSNEQYF | TGTGCCATTGGACAGGCACTCTCCAACGAGCAGTACTTC
TRBJ2-2 | - | TRBV18 | many | CASSLGTSNTGELFF | TGTGCCAGCTCACTAGGGACATCCAACACCGGGGAGCTGTTTTTT
TRBJ2-1 | - | TRBV4-1 | - | CASSQDPLALNEQFF | TGCGCCAGCAGCCAAGATCCCCTAGCCCTCAATGAGCAGTTCTTC
TRBJ1-2 | - | TRBV7-2 | - | CASSLAFYGYAF | TGTGCCAGCAGCTTAGCTTTTTATGGCTACGCCTTC
TRBJ2-7 | - | TRBV5-1 | - | CASSLEGSSSYEQYF | TGCGCCAGCAGCTTGGAAGGGTCAAGCTCCTACGAGCAGTACTTC
TRBJ2-3 | - | TRBV24-1 | few | CATSDSRLGARRVGTDTQYF | TGTGCCACCAGTGATTCCCGTCTGGGGGCTCGGAGAGTGGGCACAGATACGCAGTATTTT
TRBJ2-3 | TRBD2 | TRBV4-3 | - | CASSQEVAGTPDTQYF | TGCGCCAGCAGCCAAGAGGTAGCGGGGACCCCGGATACGCAGTATTTT
TRBJ2-5 | TRBD2 | TRBV29-1 | - | CSVPAGGNQETQYF | TGCAGCGTTCCAGCGGGGGGGAACCAAGAGACCCAGTACTTC
TRBJ2-3 | TRBD2 | TRBV7-9 | - | CASTERGASTDTQYF | TGTGCCAGTACGGAGCGGGGAGCTAGCACAGATACGCAGTATTTT
TRBJ2-1 | - | TRBV11-2 | few | CASNSNPYNEQFF | TGTGCCAGCAACTCCAACCCATACAATGAGCAGTTCTTC
TRBJ2-5 | TRBD2 | TRBV7-6 | - | CASSIGTSGGLKTQYF | TGTGCCAGCAGCATTGGGACTAGCGGGGGGTTAAAGACCCAGTACTTC
TRBJ2-1 | - | TRBV9 | - | CASSVGRVGDEQFF | TGTGCCAGCAGCGTCGGACGAGTTGGGGATGAGCAGTTCTTC
TRBJ2-5 | - | TRBV12-3/TRBV12-4 | - | CASSLQAAQYF | TGTGCCAGCAGTCTACAGGCGGCCCAGTACTTC
TRBJ2-3 | TRBD2 | TRBV29-1 | - | CSVGGLAGRNTQYF | TGCAGCGTCGGGGGACTAGCGGGGAGGAATACGCAGTATTTT
TRBJ1-2 | - | TRBV27 | - | CASSPRTVNYGYTF | TGTGCCAGCAGTCCCCGGACGGTTAACTATGGCTACACCTTC
TRBJ2-5 | - | TRBV2 | - | CAKLHTRGNQETQYF | TGTGCCAAACTCCATACCCGGGGGAACCAAGAGACCCAGTACTTC
TRBJ1-2 | - | TRBV20-1 | - | CSASLSSNYGYTF | TGCAGTGCTAGTCTCAGTTCTAACTATGGCTACACCTTC
TRBJ1-1 | - | TRBV12-3/TRBV12-4 | - | CASSLFWRAEAFF | TGTGCCAGCAGTTTATTTTGGCGCGCTGAAGCTTTCTTT
TRBJ2-5 | TRBD1 | TRBV29-1 | - | CSGLQGARETQYF | TGCAGCGGACTACAGGGGGCGCGGGAGACCCAGTACTTC
TRBJ2-1 | - | TRBV3-1 | - | CASSQTGRNNEQFF | TGTGCCAGCAGCCAAACGGGGAGGAACAATGAGCAGTTCTTC
TRBJ1-5 | - | TRBV6-2/TRBV6-3 | few | CASSYLGYNQPQHF | TGTGCCAGCAGTTACTTGGGGTACAATCAGCCCCAGCATTTT
TRBJ1-1 | - | TRBV5-1 | - | CASSSGRSSNTEAFF | TGCGCCAGCAGCTCAGGACGGAGCTCTAACACTGAAGCTTTCTTT
TRBJ2-7 | - | TRBV25-1 | once | CASAGTAGTYEQYF | TGTGCCAGCGCGGGGACAGCAGGTACCTACGAGCAGTACTTC
TRBJ2-3 | - | TRBV20-1 | many | CSARDPLTDTQYF | TGCAGTGCTAGAGATCCCCTCACAGATACGCAGTATTTT